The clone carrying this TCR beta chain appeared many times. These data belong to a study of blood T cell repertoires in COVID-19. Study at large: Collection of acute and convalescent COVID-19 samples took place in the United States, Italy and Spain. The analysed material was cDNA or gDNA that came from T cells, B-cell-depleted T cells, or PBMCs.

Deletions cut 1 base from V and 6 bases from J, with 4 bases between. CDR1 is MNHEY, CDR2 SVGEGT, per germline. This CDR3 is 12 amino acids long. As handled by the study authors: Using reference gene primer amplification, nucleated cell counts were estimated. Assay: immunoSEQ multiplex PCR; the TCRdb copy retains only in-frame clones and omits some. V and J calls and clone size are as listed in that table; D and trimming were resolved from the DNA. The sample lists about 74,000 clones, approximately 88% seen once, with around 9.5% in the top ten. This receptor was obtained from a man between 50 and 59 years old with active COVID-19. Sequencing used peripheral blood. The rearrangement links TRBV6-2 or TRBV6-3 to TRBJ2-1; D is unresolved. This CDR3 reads CASSYWSNEQFF. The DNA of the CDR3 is TGTGCCAGCAGTTACTGGAGCAATGAGCAGTTCTTC.